In this sample, the clone carrying this TCR beta chain turned up many times. Its antigen remains unknown. V was trimmed by 0 bases and J by 2 bases, leaving 14 bases between them. From germline, CDR1 is SGHVS and CDR2 FNYEAQ. This CDR3 comprises 16 residues. This sample is drawn from a study of T cell repertoires in cytomegalovirus infection. Across the whole study: Public signatures in TCR beta pointed to CMV infection and matching HLA type. Findings and caveats of the study: The response measured ex vivo was dominated by TCR beta clonotypes (HLA-C-restricted and CMV-specific). Totalled public TCR beta family frequency picked out people who carried CMV plus the relevant HLA.

TCRdb passed the reads through MiXCR, listing each CDR3 protein once. The sample contains 300,000 or so distinct CDR3 sequences, approximately 8.9% of which appear only once. The origin of this receptor is a human donor in good health (CMV status not recorded). Some clones in this sample may be carry-over from other donors' samples. Sequenced sample: PBMCs. The chain employs TRBV7-6 and TRBJ2-7, with D possibly matching TRBD1 (6 bases). The CDR3: CASSLANPGQTYEQYF. The DNA for the CDR3 is TGTGCCAGCAGCTTAGCAAACCCGGGACAAACCTACGAGCAGTACTTC.